This paragraph covers one TCR beta chain sequence. The target antigen is unknown. Germline V gene data show CDR1 as SEHNR and CDR2 as FQNEAQ (reference sequence). The CDR3 length is 11 residues. Trimming shortened V by 8 bases and J by 4 bases, and 9 bases separated the two germline ends. The PCR employed 60 Vbeta primers together with 13 Jbeta primers. Profiled with immunoSEQ multiplex PCR; TCRdb holds only in-frame clones, not every one. The sample includes tens of thousands of clones, 65% to 80% of them seen just once. The data were obtained in a study of cytomegalovirus exposure and HLA in healthy donors. As for the study in general: HLA-typed donors contributed 80 million to 85 million unique TCRs, which were held in an early data release. Study-wide points: Researchers counted roughly 150 TCR beta chains as cytomegalovirus-associated.

Sample: PBMCs. The chain couples TRBV7-9 to TRBJ2-7; the D gene is possibly TRBD1 (5 bases). The receptor was derived from a young man in good health and CMV-seronegative. CDR3 sequence (DNA): TGTGCCAGCGGAAGGGGATACGAGCAGTACTTC. It translates to CASGRGYEQYF. Full variable domain (rest looked up from reference TRBV7-9 and TRBJ2-7): DTGVSQNPRHKITKRGQNVTFRCDPISEHNRLYWYRQTLGQGPEFLTYFQNEAQLEKSRLLSDRFSAERPKGSFSTLEIQRTEQGDSAMYLCASGRGYEQYFGPGTRLTVT.